The source of this T cell receptor beta chain is a study of T cells after yellow fever vaccination. Findings of the study overall: Among primary-vaccination clones, most reappeared after the booster, at almost 98% for CD4 and about 90% for CD8.

This CDR3 region has 13 residues. The V gene end was trimmed by 6 bases and the J gene end by 2 bases; junction bases not matched to a gene: 4. The germline V gene has CDR1 LNHDA and CDR2 SQIVND (reference sequence). TCRdb re-called the 5' RACE reads with MiXCR, one entry per CDR3 protein. The repertoire includes about 510,000 distinct CDR3 sequences, about a fifth of them detected once, and about 17% sits in the top ten. Notes on this clonotype: As yet, its antigen is unknown.

Sample: PBMCs, taken roughly 23 days after the first yellow fever vaccination. The chain recombines TRBV19 with TRBJ2-7; TRBD1 agrees at 7 bases. The clonotype was recovered from a man between 18 and 35 years old who received the YFV17D yellow fever vaccine. The DNA for the CDR3 is TGTGCCAGTAGGGGACAGAACACCTACGAGCAGTACTTC. It translates to CASRGQNTYEQYF.